A single sample is the source of the 24 T cell receptor beta chains below, sequenced in a study of T cells in Graves' hyperthyroidism and ophthalmopathy. Amplified TCR beta CDR3 regions derived from RNA transcripts. TCR CDR3 regions were first amplified by RT-PCR with HTBI primers. A single record per CDR3 protein comes from TCRdb applying MiXCR to the multiplex PCR reads. This sample carries roughly 420,000 distinct CDR3 sequences, roughly 14% of them seen once, and the ten largest clones take 14%. Sequenced material: blood. The receptors were sampled from a woman aged 18 to 35 with Graves' hyperthyroidism.

The chain carries TRBV6-5 and TRBJ2-7, with D perhaps matching TRBD1 (6 bases). Germline V gene sequence: CDR1 MNHEY, CDR2 SVGAGI. CDR3 length equals 14 residues. The ends were cut back, 2 bases at V and 4 bases at J, with 12 bases in the middle. The DNA of the CDR3 is TGTGCCAGCAGTTACGTACCGCAGGGGTACGAGCAGTACTTC. This translates into CASSYVPQGYEQYF.

The genes are TRBV4-3 and TRBJ1-5; D might be TRBD1 (5 bases). The CDR3 extends over 16 amino acids. Germline loops: CDR1 LGHNA, CDR2 YSLEER. Trimming cost V 0 bases and J 4 bases, with 13 bases left between them. The CDR3 protein is CASSQDRGPLNQPQHF. The CDR3 DNA is TGCGCCAGCAGCCAAGATAGGGGACCACTTAATCAGCCCCAGCATTTT.

This clonotype turned up a few times. The chain couples TRBV18 to TRBJ2-2; possible D gene TRBD1, 6 bases. CDR1 and CDR2 (germline): KGHSH, LQKENI. V lost 6 bases and J lost 4, with 15 bases in between. The CDR3 covers 15 residues. The chain's CDR3 is CASSDRTGVTGELFF. DNA for the CDR3: TGTGCCAGCTCCGACAGGACCGGGGTCACCGGGGAGCTGTTTTTT.

This clonotype was detected once. The chain combines TRBV15 with TRBJ2-2; possibly TRBD2 for D (6 bases). Trimming pared 7 bases from V and 5 bases from J, leaving 17 bases between. The CDR3 runs 15 residues. Germline V lookup: CDR1 LNHNV, CDR2 YYDKDF (reference sequence). CDR3 sequence: CATTLTGVYTGELFF. CDR3 bases: TGTGCCACCACTTTAACGGGAGTTTATACCGGGGAGCTGTTTTTT.

The chain combines TRBV10-3 with TRBJ1-5; 7 bases are a match to TRBD1. The CDR3 extends over 14 amino acids. The V and J ends lost 3 bases and 3 bases, in that order; junction bases with no gene match: 2. From germline, CDR1 is ENHRY and CDR2 SYGVKD. The CDR3: CAISEQGNNQPQHF. In nucleotides, the CDR3 is TGTGCCATCAGTGAACAGGGGAACAATCAGCCCCAGCATTTT.

This clonotype occurred many times. The J gene is TRBJ1-5, the V gene TRBV20-1; the D gene is possibly TRBD1 (6 bases). The CDR3 is made up of 14 amino acids. With 3 bases removed from V and 0 bases from J, the gap between germline ends came to 9 bases. Germline loops: CDR1 DFQATT, CDR2 SNEGSKA (reference sequence). In DNA, the CDR3 is TGCAGTGCTAGGGGACACGATAGCAATCAGCCCCAGCATTTT. This gives the protein CSARGHDSNQPQHF.

This clonotype was detected many times. The J gene is TRBJ2-5, the V gene TRBV20-1; possibly TRBD1 for D (5 bases). This CDR3 has 16 residues. Trimming shortened V by 6 bases and J by 5 bases, and 25 bases separated the two germline ends. Germline CDR1 is DFQATT and CDR2 is SNEGSKA (reference sequence). Written as DNA, the CDR3 is TGCAGTGCCTCTTCGGGCCCAGGGCGAATGGGGGAGACCCAGTACTTC. Amino acids: CSASSGPGRMGETQYF.

At least ten counts were recorded for this clonotype. V gene TRBV6-1 combines with J gene TRBJ1-2, with D uncertain. Germline lookup yields CDR1 MNHNS and CDR2 SASEGT. Trimming stripped 4 bases from V and 3 bases from J, with 15 bases between. This CDR3 is built from 15 residues. For the CDR3, the DNA is TGTGCCAGCAGTGCCTCGGGTCTCCCCGACTATGGCTACACCTTC. Translating gives CASSASGLPDYGYTF.

This clonotype was seen more than once but under ten times. The chain couples TRBV6-1 to TRBJ2-2, with D hard to call. V was clipped by 4 bases and J by 1 base, with 7 bases between them. Germline assignment: CDR1 MNHNS and CDR2 SASEGT. This CDR3 has 14 residues. In nucleotides, the CDR3 is TGTGCCAGCAGTGCCGGCGGGAACACCGGGGAGCTGTTTTTT. Translated, it gives CASSAGGNTGELFF.

The chain combines TRBV6-4 with TRBJ1-2, with 9 positions matching TRBD1. Germline V lookup: CDR1 MRHNA, CDR2 SNTAGT. V lost 3 bases, J lost 7 bases, and 9 bases stayed unmatched. The CDR3 has 15 amino acids. CDR3 bases: TGTGCCAGCAGTGAAGGACAGGGGCACTTAGGTGGCTACACCTTC. Translated: CASSEGQGHLGGYTF.

This clonotype was detected only a few times. The rearrangement uses TRBV4-3 and TRBJ1-1, with unresolved D. The germline gives CDR1 LGHNA, CDR2 YSLEER. V dropped 0 bases and J dropped 6 bases, with 5 bases sitting between them. The CDR3 loop spans 12 amino acids. The CDR3 is CASSQDKAEAFF. The CDR3 nucleotides are TGCGCCAGCAGCCAAGATAAAGCTGAAGCTTTCTTT.

This clonotype was seen many times. The DNA of the CDR3 is TGCAGTGCTAGTCTTCGACTAGCGGGATCCGGGGAGCTGTTTTTT. Encoded protein: CSASLRLAGSGELFF. The genes are TRBV20-1 and TRBJ2-2; 11 nucleotides agree with TRBD2. Looked up from germline, CDR1 is DFQATT and CDR2 is SNEGSKA (reference sequence). Trimming removed 3 bases from V and 6 bases from J; junction bases left unmatched: 6. The CDR3 contains 15 residues.

This rearrangement joins TRBV19 to TRBJ1-2; D gene ambiguous. The CDR3 sequence is 12 residues long. Germline values: CDR1 LNHDA, CDR2 SQIVND (reference sequence). V was pared by 4 bases and J by 5 bases, with 8 bases between. The CDR3 DNA is TGTGCCAGTAGTACGGTGACGTATGGCTACACCTTC. Amino acids: CASSTVTYGYTF.

The sample holds many counts of this clonotype. The chain combines TRBV2 with TRBJ1-5, with TRBD1 matching 8 bases. The CDR3 sequence is 17 residues long. J gave up 0 bases and V 1 base, and 5 bases lay outside the gene matches. Germline V gene data show CDR1 as SNHLY and CDR2 as FYNNEI. The CDR3 nucleotides are TGTGCCAGCAGTGAAGAGACAGGGGCTTATAGCAATCAGCCCCAGCATTTT. Protein product: CASSEETGAYSNQPQHF. Full variable domain (outside the CDR3, taken from reference TRBV2 and TRBJ1-5): EPEVTQTPSHQVTQMGQEVILRCVPISNHLYFYWYRQILGQKVEFLVSFYNNEISEKSEIFDDQFSVERPDGSNFTLKIRSTKLEDSAMYFCASSEETGAYSNQPQHFGDGTRLSIL.

This clonotype was observed a few times. A read error may produce the germline difference seen at one junction end. The chain couples TRBV29-1 to TRBJ2-7; a possible D gene is TRBD1 (6 bases). The CDR3 totals 13 residues. The V gene's germline CDR1 is SQVTM and CDR2 ANQGSEA. The CDR3 coding sequence is TGCAGCGCCGGCTTACAGGGCTCCTACGGGCAGTACTTC. Translation: CSAGLQGSYGQYF.

The chain carries TRBV5-8 and TRBJ2-3; 7 bases are shared with TRBD2. V was clipped by 4 bases and J by 0 bases; unmatched bases: 8. Germline V gene lookup returns CDR1 SGHTS and CDR2 YDEGEE. The CDR3 runs to 16 residues. The CDR3 DNA reads TGTGCCAGCAGCATAGATAGCGGGTCAAGCACAGATACGCAGTATTTT. Protein: CASSIDSGSSTDTQYF.

The sample holds a few counts of this clonotype. The chain combines TRBV11-2 with TRBJ2-7; D may match TRBD1 or TRBD2 (5 bases each). There are 16 residues in the CDR3. V lost 1 base, J lost 0 bases, and 13 bases lay in between. The V gene's germline CDR1 is SGHAT and CDR2 FQNNGV. CDR3 region: CASSLVGGGNSYEQYF. The DNA for the CDR3 is TGTGCCAGCAGCTTAGTGGGTGGGGGAAACTCCTACGAGCAGTACTTC. Full variable domain (outside the CDR3, taken from reference TRBV11-2 and TRBJ2-7): EAGVAQSPRYKIIEKRQSVAFWCNPISGHATLYWYQQILGQGPKLLIQFQNNGVVDDSQLPKDRFSAERLKGVDSTLKIQPAKLEDSAVYLCASSLVGGGNSYEQYFGPGTRLTVT.

The sample holds many counts of this clonotype. The chain couples TRBV11-2 to TRBJ2-1, with 9 bases fitting TRBD2. Germline assignment: CDR1 SGHAT and CDR2 FQNNGV. After removal of 0 bases from V and 6 bases from J, the junction contained 15 bases not matched to a gene. This CDR3 spans 19 amino acids. The CDR3 DNA sequence: TGTGCCAGCAGCTTAGATAGCCCCTTTTTAGGCGGGGGGGCCAATGAGCAGTTCTTC. Protein sequence: CASSLDSPFLGGGANEQFF.

This clonotype was observed many times. The chain couples TRBV6-1 to TRBJ2-1; 7 bases line up with TRBD2. CDR1 and CDR2 from the germline V gene are MNHNS and SASEGT. V trimming: 6 bases; J trimming: 2 bases; junction bases outside the gene matches: 4. The CDR3 has 14 residues. This CDR3 is CASRPGGTYNEQFF. Here the CDR3 DNA reads TGTGCCAGCAGGCCCGGGGGGACCTACAATGAGCAGTTCTTC.

In the case of this clonotype: Germline and junction disagree at one end, which may indicate a read error. The chain has TRBV10-3 and TRBJ2-1; D not certain. This CDR3 is 11 amino acids long. Germline V CDR1 and CDR2: ENHRY, SYGVKD. CDR3 nucleotide sequence: TGCGCGTCGTCGGAGCACAATGAGCAGTTCTTC. Translation gives CASSEHNEQFF.

This clonotype was counted many times. The chain recombines TRBV20-1 with TRBJ1-5; D call uncertain. V lost 2 bases, J lost 1 base, and 6 bases lay in between. This CDR3 region has 13 residues. Germline V gene lookup returns CDR1 DFQATT and CDR2 SNEGSKA (reference sequence). The CDR3 is CSARSRSNQPQHF. In DNA, the CDR3 is TGCAGTGCTAGATCCAGGAGCAATCAGCCCCAGCATTTT.

There are a few counts of this clonotype. The chain has TRBV12-3 or TRBV12-4 and TRBJ1-4; D is possibly TRBD1 (5 bases). There are 15 residues in the CDR3. Trimming took 3 bases from V and 7 from J, leaving 15 bases between them. The CDR3 sequence: CASSFFRGFGEKLFF. The DNA for the CDR3 is TGTGCCAGCAGTTTCTTTAGGGGCTTTGGTGAAAAACTGTTTTTT.

At least ten counts were recorded for this clonotype. J is TRBJ1-5 and V is TRBV5-8; maybe TRBD1 (5 bases). This CDR3 has 16 residues. Germline V CDR1 and CDR2: SGHTS, YDEGEE. Between the trimmed V and J ends, which lost 7 bases and 0 bases, there was a span of 17 bases. CDR3 sequence (DNA): TGTGCCAGCCTCCGAAGGGGACGGAATAGCAATCAGCCCCAGCATTTT. Amino acids: CASLRRGRNSNQPQHF.

The rearrangement joins TRBV24-1 to TRBJ2-1; TRBD2 aligns across 9 bases. After removal of 3 bases from V and 2 bases from J, the junction contained 7 bases not matched to a gene. Germline CDR1 is KGHDR and CDR2 is SFDVKD. The CDR3 is 17 residues long. The CDR3 spells CATSDPLSGGTYNEQFF. The CDR3 DNA sequence: TGTGCCACCAGTGATCCCCTAAGCGGGGGGACCTACAATGAGCAGTTCTTC.